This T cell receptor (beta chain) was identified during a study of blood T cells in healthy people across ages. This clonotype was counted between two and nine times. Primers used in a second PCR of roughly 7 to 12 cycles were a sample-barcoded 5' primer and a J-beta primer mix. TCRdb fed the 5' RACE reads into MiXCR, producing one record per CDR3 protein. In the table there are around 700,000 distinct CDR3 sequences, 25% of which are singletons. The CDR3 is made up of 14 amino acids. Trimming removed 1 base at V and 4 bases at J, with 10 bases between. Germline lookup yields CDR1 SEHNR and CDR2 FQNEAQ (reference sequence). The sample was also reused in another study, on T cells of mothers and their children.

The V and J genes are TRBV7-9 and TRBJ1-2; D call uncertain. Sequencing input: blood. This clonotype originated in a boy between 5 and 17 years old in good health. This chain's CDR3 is CASSLVTAPYGYTF. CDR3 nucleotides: TGTGCCAGCAGCTTAGTAACCGCTCCCTATGGCTACACCTTC.